This T cell receptor beta chain was documented in a study of shared clonotypes between healthy human individuals. As to this clone: Its antigen is not identified.

Repertoires were generated with immunoSEQ multiplex PCR, while TCRdb's copy carries only in-frame clones and drops some. The sample holds 950,000 to 1,300,000 clones, more than 60% seen once. Study conclusions and caveats: The study generally estimated greater richness for naive than memory subsets.

The TCR comes from a man aged 18 to 29 in good health. Sequenced: memory CD4+ T cells sorted from blood. The subset is: CD45RA-negative fraction.

CDR3 nucleotides: TGTGCCAGTGGCCAGGACGCATCCTACGAGCAGTACTTC. Translated: CASGQDASYEQYF. The chain couples TRBV19 to TRBJ2-7; no reliable D call. Germline-derived CDR1 and CDR2 are LNHDA and SQIVND (reference sequence). The V end was cut by 8 bases, the J end by 1 base, with 12 bases between. CDR3 length: 13 residues.